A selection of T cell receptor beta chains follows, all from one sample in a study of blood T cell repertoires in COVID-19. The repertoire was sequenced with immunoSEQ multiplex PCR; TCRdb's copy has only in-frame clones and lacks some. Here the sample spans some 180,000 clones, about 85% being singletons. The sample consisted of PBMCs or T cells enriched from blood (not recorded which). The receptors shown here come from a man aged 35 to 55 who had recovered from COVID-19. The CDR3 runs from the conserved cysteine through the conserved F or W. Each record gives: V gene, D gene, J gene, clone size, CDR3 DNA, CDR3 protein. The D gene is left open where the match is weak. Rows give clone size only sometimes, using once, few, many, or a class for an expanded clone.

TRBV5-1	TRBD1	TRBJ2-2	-	TGCGCCAGCAAAAAGACCACAGGGGGCGGGGAGCTGTTTTTT	CASKKTTGGGELFF
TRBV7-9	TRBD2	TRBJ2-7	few	TGTGCCAGCAGCTTAAGCGGGATGGGCCCCCCGTACTTC	CASSLSGMGPPYF
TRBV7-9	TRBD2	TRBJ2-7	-	TGTGCCAGCAGCGTACGTGGGGGACTAGCGGGAGGGCTTGAGCAGTACTTC	CASSVRGGLAGGLEQYF
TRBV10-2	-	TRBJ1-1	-	TGCGCCAGCTCGACGGGGAGGAGGAACACTGAAGCTTTCTTT	CASSTGRRNTEAFF
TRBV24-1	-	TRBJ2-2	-	TGTGCCACCAGTGACCCGAGAGGGAGCGGGGAGCTGTTTTTT	CATSDPRGSGELFF
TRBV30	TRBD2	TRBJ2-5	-	TGTGCCTGGAGTCCAACCTCGGGGGGGGAGACCCAGTACTTC	CAWSPTSGGETQYF
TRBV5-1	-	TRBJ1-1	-	TGCGCCAGCAGCGAGCAGGGCACTGAAGCTTTCTTT	CASSEQGTEAFF
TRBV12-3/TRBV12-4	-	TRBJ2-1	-	TGTGCCAGCAGTTTGGGGGGGCGGAATGAGCAGTTCTTC	CASSLGGRNEQFF
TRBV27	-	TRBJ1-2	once	TGTGCCAGCAAGTCAGCCCGTGGACAGAACTATGGCTACACCTTC	CASKSARGQNYGYTF
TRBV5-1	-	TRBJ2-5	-	TGCGCCAGCAGCCCGGAGGCAATAGAGACCCAGTACTTC	CASSPEAIETQYF
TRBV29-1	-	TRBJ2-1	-	TGCAGCGTTGAAGATCTCTCGGGGTCAGGATATGAGCAGTTCTTC	CSVEDLSGSGYEQFF
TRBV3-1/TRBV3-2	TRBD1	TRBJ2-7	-	TGTGCCAGCAGCCAAGGAATCAGGGGGCGGGCCTACGAGCAGTACTTC	CASSQGIRGRAYEQYF
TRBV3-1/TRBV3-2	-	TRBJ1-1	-	TGTGCCAGCAGCCAAGAACAGGGCTACACTGAAGCTTTCTTT	CASSQEQGYTEAFF
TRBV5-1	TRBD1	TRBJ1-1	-	TGCGCCAGCAGCTTAGGTCAGGGGGCCTCTGAAGCTTTCTTT	CASSLGQGASEAFF
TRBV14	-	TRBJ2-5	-	TGTGCCAGCAGCCAAGGAAGGTCGGGAACCCCCTTGGTTAAGACCCAGTACTTC	CASSQGRSGTPLVKTQYF
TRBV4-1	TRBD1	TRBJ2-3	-	TGCGCCAGCAGCCTTGTCGACAGGGAAACGCAGTATTTT	CASSLVDRETQYF
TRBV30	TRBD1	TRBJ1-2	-	TGTGCCTGGAGCTACAGGGGTGTGGATGGCTACACCTTC	CAWSYRGVDGYTF
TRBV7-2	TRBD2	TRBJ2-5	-	TGTGCCAGCAGCTTAGGGGGAGGGCAAGAGACCCAGTACTTC	CASSLGGGQETQYF
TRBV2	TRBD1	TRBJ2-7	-	TGTGCCAGCAGCCCCGGGACAGGGACTTACGAGCAGTACTTC	CASSPGTGTYEQYF
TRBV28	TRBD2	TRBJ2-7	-	TGTGCCGCACACGGACTAGCGGGAGTCGAGCAGTACTTC	CAAHGLAGVEQYF